This T cell receptor beta chain stems from a study of T cell responses to AZD1222 COVID-19 vaccine. Study outcomes and limitations: CD4 TCRs linked to vaccination spanned spike, dominating at 160-218 and 743-854.

TCRdb keeps only in-frame clones here, not all; method: immunoSEQ multiplex PCR. The table shows approximately 84,000 clones, with approximately 88% occurring only once. Of note for this clone: What it binds is unknown.

The source material was peripheral blood, sampled on day 0 of AZD1222 vaccination. The TCR was taken from an adult in good health.

The CDR3 region is CASSSGTSYGYTF. CDR3 nucleotide sequence: TGCGCCAGCAGCTCCGGGACCTCCTATGGCTACACCTTC. The J gene is TRBJ1-2, the V gene TRBV10-2; D is possibly TRBD1 (5 bases). The CDR3 is made up of 13 amino acids. Trimming left V 6 bases short and J 4 bases short, with 12 bases between. Germline values: CDR1 WSHSY, CDR2 SAAADI.